The 27 T cell receptor beta chains below all came from one sample that was sequenced in a study of T cells in Graves' hyperthyroidism and ophthalmopathy. Researchers took RNA transcripts and amplified the TCR beta CDR3 regions from them. HTBI primers were used for first-round RT-PCR of the TCR CDR3. TCRdb analysed the multiplex PCR reads with MiXCR anew, one entry per CDR3 protein. The sample comprises 200,000 to 250,000 distinct CDR3 sequences, approximately 17% of which are singletons, and 50% rests with the top ten. Source material: blood. These receptors came from a man aged 45-60 years with Graves' hyperthyroidism.

About this clonotype: This may come from a read error, since a much larger clone is one base off. The gene calls are TRBV5-1 and TRBJ2-1, with 7 bases identical to TRBD2. This CDR3 region has 13 residues. V gave up 5 bases and J gave up 11 bases; unmatched junction bases: 10. Germline values: CDR1 SGHRS, CDR2 YFSETQ. For the CDR3, the DNA is TGCGCCAGCAGGGAGCCAGCGGGGAATAAGCAGTTCTTC. Translated: CASREPAGNKQFF.

As for this clonotype: This could be a read error, since a much larger clone is one nucleotide away. The chain combines TRBV11-2 with TRBJ1-1; D gene uncertain. In germline, CDR1 is SGHAT, CDR2 FQNNGV. CDR3 length: 13 residues. CDR3: CASSSNPGAEVFF. CDR3 DNA sequence: TGTGCCAGCAGCTCTAATCCAGGCGCTGAAGTTTTCTTT.

This clonotype was counted ten times or more. The rearrangement links TRBV4-1 to TRBJ1-2; weak D call: TRBD1 (5 bases). V was cut by 4 bases and J by 6 bases, with 18 bases left in between. The CDR3 sequence is 15 residues long. The germline V gene encodes CDR1 MGHRA and CDR2 YSYEKL. The CDR3 DNA sequence: TGCGCCAGCAGCCTCCCGGCGGGGACGGTGAATGGCTACACCTTC. Translated, it gives CASSLPAGTVNGYTF.

The J gene is TRBJ2-5, the V gene TRBV20-1, with 10 bases identical to TRBD2. CDR3 length: 17 residues. Germline V gene sequence: CDR1 DFQATT, CDR2 SNEGSKA (reference sequence). With 5 bases clipped from V and 5 bases from J, the junction kept 17 bases outside the gene matches. This CDR3 is CSASGTSDSPSRETQYF. CDR3 bases: TGCAGTGCTTCCGGGACTAGCGACTCCCCCTCCCGGGAGACCCAGTACTTC.

This chain links TRBV7-2 with TRBJ2-5, with D possibly being TRBD2 (6 bases). CDR3 length: 15 residues. V gave up 5 bases and J gave up 5 bases, with 18 bases separating them. Germline-derived CDR1 and CDR2 are SGHTA and FQGNSA. In nucleotides, the CDR3 is TGTGCCAGCAGCCCCGGGACTTTGCGATTGGAGACCCAGTACTTC. It specifies CASSPGTLRLETQYF.

Ten or more counts support this clonotype. The gene calls are TRBV28 and TRBJ1-2; D might be TRBD1 (5 bases). Germline-derived CDR1 and CDR2 are MDHEN and SYDVKM. The V and J ends lost 5 bases and 1 base respectively, with 14 bases between them. The CDR3 consists of 15 residues. The CDR3: CASSASGTDNYGYTF. In nucleotides, the CDR3 is TGTGCCAGCAGTGCCTCCGGGACGGATAACTATGGCTACACCTTC.

This clonotype was counted only a few times. The rearrangement links TRBV11-3 to TRBJ1-4, with D maybe TRBD1 (5 bases). This CDR3 comprises 12 residues. CDR1 and CDR2 (germline): SGHNT, YENEEA. The ends were cut back, 3 bases at V and 7 bases at J, with 6 bases in the middle. This chain's CDR3 is CASSFRVEKLFF. The CDR3 DNA reads TGTGCCAGCAGCTTCAGGGTTGAAAAACTGTTTTTT.

There are many counts of this clonotype. The chain employs TRBV9 and TRBJ2-7; unclear D gene. CDR3 length equals 13 residues. Germline CDR1 is SGDLS and CDR2 is YYNGEE. Trimming pared 0 bases from V and 3 bases from J, leaving 7 bases between. Here the CDR3 DNA reads TGTGCCAGCAGCGTAGACGACTTCTACGAGCAGTACTTC. It is translated as CASSVDDFYEQYF.

Many counts were recorded for this clonotype. The V gene is TRBV29-1, the J gene TRBJ2-7, with D perhaps being TRBD1 or TRBD2 (5 bases each). The length of the CDR3 is 11 residues. Trimming pared 5 bases from V and 2 bases from J, leaving 7 bases between. Germline V gene lookup returns CDR1 SQVTM and CDR2 ANQGSEA. The CDR3 region is CSVRDAYEQYF. The CDR3 DNA reads as TGCAGCGTTCGGGACGCCTACGAGCAGTACTTC.

This sequence joins TRBV28 and TRBJ1-5, with D possibly matching TRBD1 (6 bases). The germline V gene has CDR1 MDHEN and CDR2 SYDVKM. Trimming took 2 bases from V and 1 from J, leaving 9 bases between them. The CDR3 runs to 15 residues. In nucleotides, the CDR3 is TGTGCCAGCAGTTTAAGGGGGGTCAGCAATCAGCCCCAGCATTTT. This sequence encodes CASSLRGVSNQPQHF.

This clonotype has a count of ten or more. The CDR3 DNA sequence: TGTGCCTGGAGTTCCGGGACGCACTACGAGCAGTACTTC. Its translation is CAWSSGTHYEQYF. The genes are TRBV30 and TRBJ2-7; D is perhaps TRBD1 or TRBD2 (5 bases each). The germline V gene encodes CDR1 GTSNPN and CDR2 SVGIG (reference sequence). This CDR3 has 13 amino acids. Between the trimmed V and J ends, which lost 2 bases and 3 bases, there was a span of 11 bases.

The J gene is TRBJ2-5, the V gene TRBV11-2; 9 bases fit TRBD1. CDR3 length: 16 residues. Germline lookup yields CDR1 SGHAT and CDR2 FQNNGV. V lost 1 base to trimming and J lost 4 bases; unmatched junction nucleotides: 7. CDR3: CASSLVGTGPTETQYF. In DNA, the CDR3 is TGTGCCAGCAGCTTAGTGGGGACAGGGCCTACAGAGACCCAGTACTTC.

This clonotype was recorded many times. The chain is built from TRBV12-3 or TRBV12-4 and TRBJ1-6; D is possibly TRBD1 (5 bases). V was shortened by 3 bases and J by 9 bases, with 9 bases between the two germline ends. CDR3 length equals 13 residues. CDR3 residues: CASSLERGSPLHF. CDR3 sequence (DNA): TGTGCCAGCAGTTTGGAAAGGGGTTCACCCCTCCACTTT.

This clonotype was observed many times. This chain joins TRBV5-8 and TRBJ1-1; maybe TRBD1 (5 bases). Trimming shortened V by 4 bases and J by 1 base, and 17 bases separated the two germline ends. CDR1 and CDR2 (germline): SGHTS, YDEGEE. This CDR3 spans 16 amino acids. CDR3 coding DNA: TGTGCCAGCAGCCAAATCGCAGGGAGTTGGAACACTGAAGCTTTCTTT. Its translation: CASSQIAGSWNTEAFF.

This clonotype was recorded at least ten times. The V and J genes are TRBV10-3 and TRBJ1-2; 7 bases match TRBD1. Germline assignment: CDR1 ENHRY and CDR2 SYGVKD. The CDR3 totals 15 residues. The ends lost 3 bases at V and 2 bases at J; junction bases unmatched: 6. The CDR3 region has the DNA TGTGCCATCAGTGAAACGGACAGGAGAAACTATGGCTACACCTTC. It encodes CAISETDRRNYGYTF.

J is TRBJ2-5 and V is TRBV20-1; D unclear. This CDR3 region has 14 residues. V gave up 6 bases and J gave up 4 bases, with 18 bases separating them. In germline, CDR1 is DFQATT, CDR2 SNEGSKA (reference sequence). The CDR3 bases are TGCAGTGCCCCTGGACCCCTTAGGAGAGAGACCCAGTACTTC. Its translation: CSAPGPLRRETQYF.

The table lists this clonotype with many counts. The chain combines TRBV7-9 with TRBJ2-3, with D uncertain. Trimming took off 6 bases at V and 3 bases at J, with 16 bases between the two ends. Looked up from germline, CDR1 is SEHNR and CDR2 is FQNEAQ (reference sequence). The CDR3 runs to 15 residues. The DNA for the CDR3 is TGTGCCAGCAGAAGACCTGGTGAGCCGACAGATACGCAGTATTTT. Protein product: CASRRPGEPTDTQYF.

This clonotype was seen only a few times. This chain uses TRBV5-1 with TRBJ1-2; no reliable D call. Trimming cost V 4 bases and J 1 base, with 11 bases left between them. CDR3 length: 14 residues. The germline V gene encodes CDR1 SGHRS and CDR2 YFSETQ. The CDR3 DNA follows: TGCGCCAGCAGCCCCCGGCGGAGTAACTATGGCTACACCTTC. It codes for CASSPRRSNYGYTF.

V gene TRBV4-1 combines with J gene TRBJ2-7; 10 bases match TRBD2. V lost 3 bases to trimming and J lost 1 base; unmatched junction nucleotides: 6. The germline CDR1 and CDR2 sequences are MGHRA and YSYEKL. The CDR3 has 16 residues. CDR3 in DNA: TGCGCCAGCAGCCAGGCTCTAGCGGGAGTATCCTACGAGCAGTACTTC. Its protein product is CASSQALAGVSYEQYF.

DNA for the CDR3: TGTGCTAGTGGTTTCGAAGGGGCTGAAGCTTTCTTT. Its translation is CASGFEGAEAFF. V usage is TRBV12-5 and J usage is TRBJ1-1; tentatively, D is TRBD1 (5 bases). CDR1 is LGHNT, CDR2 FRNRAP, per germline. There are 12 residues in the CDR3. Trimming took off 3 bases at V and 6 bases at J, with 8 bases between the two ends.

In its sample, this clonotype was seen many times. The V call is TRBV12-3 or TRBV12-4, the J call TRBJ1-2; 8 bases agree with TRBD1. The CDR3 is 14 residues long. Losses at the gene ends were 7 bases for V and 4 bases for J; bases not matched to a gene: 8. The CDR3 is CASTDGTGSYGYTF. For the CDR3, the DNA is TGTGCCAGCACCGATGGGACAGGCTCCTATGGCTACACCTTC.

This clonotype was seen more than once but under ten times. The chain links TRBV2 to TRBJ2-7; 8 nucleotides line up with TRBD2. With V trimmed by 7 bases and J by 6 bases, 8 bases remained unmatched. Germline lookup yields CDR1 SNHLY and CDR2 FYNNEI. The CDR3 covers 13 residues. CDR3 nucleotide sequence: TGTGCCAGCACCGGGACTAGATCGGGCGAGCAGTACTTC. Translation gives CASTGTRSGEQYF.

This clonotype was seen more than once but under ten times. This CDR3 is CASSRDREGGYTF. The CDR3 coding sequence is TGTGCCAGCAGCCGCGACAGGGAAGGTGGCTACACCTTC. The chain recombines TRBV16 with TRBJ1-2; the match to TRBD1 covers 7 bases. The CDR3 runs 13 residues. The germline V gene encodes CDR1 KGHSY and CDR2 FQNENV. V trimming: 4 bases; J trimming: 7 bases; junction bases outside the gene matches: 6. Full variable domain (missing parts from reference TRBV16 and TRBJ1-2): GEEVAQTPKHLVRGEGQKAKLYCAPIKGHSYVFWYQQVLKNEFKFLISFQNENVFDETGMPKERFSAKCLPNSPCSLEIQATKLEDSAVYFCASSRDREGGYTFGSGTRLTVV.

This clonotype was seen ten or more times. The V and J genes are TRBV11-1 and TRBJ1-1; D is unresolved. Germline CDR1 is SGHAT and CDR2 is FQDESV (reference sequence). The CDR3 is made up of 15 amino acids. Trimming removed 5 bases from V and 5 bases from J, with 18 bases in between. The CDR3 DNA is TGTGCCAGCAGCGCAACGCGGGTGAGGAGTACTGAAGCTTTCTTT. Translating it yields CASSATRVRSTEAFF. The full variable domain, completed using reference TRBV11-1 and TRBJ1-1, is EAEVAQSPRYKITEKSQAVAFWCDPISGHATLYWYRQILGQGPELLVQFQDESVVDDSQLPKDRFSAERLKGVDSTLKIQPAELGDSAMYLCASSATRVRSTEAFFGQGTRLTVV.

This clonotype was counted only a few times. CDR3 sequence (DNA): TGTGCCAGCAGCTTAAATGGCGGGACAGGTTCTTACGAGACCCAGTACTTC. This gives the protein CASSLNGGTGSYETQYF. The V gene is TRBV7-3, the J gene TRBJ2-5; TRBD1 matches at 8 bases. The CDR3 is 17 amino acids. V shed 1 base and J 5 bases; nucleotides not matched to a gene: 12. Germline CDR1 is SGHTA and CDR2 is FQGTGA.

This clonotype was found many times. V and J are TRBV2 and TRBJ2-3; 12 bases map to TRBD2. This CDR3 has 16 amino acids. Germline CDR1 is SNHLY and CDR2 is FYNNEI. Trimming cost V 6 bases and J 3 bases; bases outside gene matches: 7. The CDR3 nucleotides are TGTGCCAGCAGGGAGGGACTAGCGGGCCCAACAGATACGCAGTATTTT. Amino acid sequence: CASREGLAGPTDTQYF.

The chain combines TRBV5-1 with TRBJ1-2, with D possibly being TRBD1 (6 bases). In germline, CDR1 is SGHRS, CDR2 YFSETQ. This CDR3 is built from 13 residues. Trimming cost V 2 bases and J 2 bases, with 7 bases left between them. The CDR3 loop is CASSFDRNYGYTF. The CDR3 DNA reads TGCGCCAGCAGCTTCGACAGGAACTATGGCTACACCTTC.